This T cell receptor beta chain was recovered during a study of OX40 agonist ivuxolimab in advanced cancers. Blood was sampled at baseline, cycle 4 day 1, and cycle 7 day 1. On this clone itself: A read error may produce the germline difference seen at one junction end. This sample also contains other DNA sequences that code for the same CDR3.

Assay used: immunoSEQ multiplex PCR; TCRdb lists only in-frame clones, some missing. In the table there are approximately 160,000 clones, 85% to 95% of which are singletons. Germline CDR1 SGHTA, CDR2 FQGNSA. This CDR3 is 15 amino acids long. This receptor was identified in an adult with an advanced solid tumor such as melanoma, head and neck, liver or kidney cancer. This specimen consisted of CD4+ or CD8+ T cells sorted from blood, obtained in a trial of the OX40 agonist ivuxolimab. This chain connects TRBV7-2 to TRBJ2-7, with D possibly matching TRBD2 (6 bases). The CDR3 coding sequence is TGTGCTAGCAGCCTAGGGGACGGGGGTTTGTACGAGCAGTACTTC. Protein product: CASSLGDGGLYEQYF.